The present T cell receptor beta chain was sequenced within a study of T cells in Graves' hyperthyroidism and ophthalmopathy. The V and J ends lost 5 bases and 2 bases respectively, with 12 bases between them. In germline, CDR1 is MNHEY, CDR2 SVGEGT. CDR3 size: 14 residues. TCR beta CDR3 region amplification was performed from RNA transcripts. With the HTBI primer set, the TCR CDR3 went through a first round of RT-PCR. TCRdb re-analysed the multiplex PCR reads in MiXCR, keeping a single row per CDR3 protein. The sample records around 520,000 distinct CDR3 sequences, about 24% being singletons. The chain combines TRBV6-2 or TRBV6-3 with TRBJ2-5; no definite D call. Specimen: blood. This TCR was recovered from a young woman with Graves' ophthalmopathy. The DNA of the CDR3 is TGTGCCAGCAGTCCTCAGACCAGACAAGAGACCCAGTACTTC. This encodes CASSPQTRQETQYF.